The 13 T cell receptor beta chains given below trace back to one sample, sequenced in a study of T cell responses to AZD1222 COVID-19 vaccine. Clones were read by immunoSEQ multiplex PCR, and TCRdb kept only the in-frame ones, dropping some. The sample holds around 140,000 clones, 93% seen once. The sample consisted of peripheral blood, taken on day 0 of MenACWY control vaccination. These receptors were taken from an adult in good health.

This clone appeared once. The chain has TRBV6-5 and TRBJ1-1; no reliable D call. The V gene lost 5 bases and the J gene lost 10 bases, with 17 bases spanning the gap. This CDR3 has 13 residues. Germline V lookup: CDR1 MNHEY, CDR2 SVGAGI. CDR3 sequence reads: CASSPWAGEPAFF. In DNA, the CDR3 is TGTGCCAGCAGTCCCTGGGCGGGTGAACCAGCTTTCTTT.

CDR3 loop: CATSRDRHEKLFF. The CDR3 coding sequence is TGTGCCACCAGCAGAGATAGGCATGAAAAACTGTTTTTT. The rearrangement uses TRBV15 and TRBJ1-4; D is unresolved. Looked up from germline, CDR1 is LNHNV and CDR2 is YYDKDF (reference sequence). The CDR3 runs to 13 residues. V was clipped by 0 bases and J by 6 bases, with 5 bases between them.

The chain joins TRBV5-1 to TRBJ2-7, with a tentative D call TRBD2 (5 bases). Germline CDR1 reads SGHRS; CDR2 reads YFSETQ. Trimming left V 6 bases short and J 5 bases short, with 15 bases between. This CDR3 is 13 amino acids long. CDR3: CASTLTGVHEQYF. DNA for the CDR3: TGCGCCAGCACGCTGACCGGGGTCCACGAGCAGTACTTC. The full variable domain, with the rest looked up from reference TRBV5-1 and TRBJ2-7, is KAGVTQTPRYLIKTRGQQVTLSCSPISGHRSVSWYQQTPGQGLQFLFEYFSETQRNKGNFPGRFSGRQFSNSRSEMNVSTLELGDSALYLCASTLTGVHEQYFGPGTRLTVT.

The chain combines TRBV6-5 with TRBJ1-1; D perhaps matches TRBD1 (5 bases). The CDR3 totals 12 residues. Germline CDR1 is MNHEY and CDR2 is SVGAGI. V lost 7 bases to trimming and J lost 11 bases, with 17 bases between them. CDR3 loop: CASTDAGRAAFF. The CDR3 coding sequence is TGTGCCAGCACCGACGCTGGCAGGGCCGCTTTCTTT.

The chain carries TRBV5-1 and TRBJ1-1; D unresolved. The CDR3 is made up of 14 amino acids. Germline V gene data show CDR1 as SGHRS and CDR2 as YFSETQ. Trimming stripped 1 base from V and 7 bases from J, with 14 bases between. CDR3 amino acids: CASSLSGSAREAFF. CDR3 nucleotide sequence: TGCGCCAGCAGCTTGAGCGGGTCAGCCCGTGAAGCTTTCTTT. The full variable domain, rest sourced from reference TRBV5-1 and TRBJ1-1, is KAGVTQTPRYLIKTRGQQVTLSCSPISGHRSVSWYQQTPGQGLQFLFEYFSETQRNKGNFPGRFSGRQFSNSRSEMNVSTLELGDSALYLCASSLSGSAREAFFGQGTRLTVV.

The V call is TRBV6-5, the J call TRBJ1-5; D call uncertain. In germline, CDR1 is MNHEY, CDR2 SVGAGI. The CDR3 contains 14 residues. V dropped 10 bases and J dropped 0 bases, with 13 bases sitting between them. Written as DNA, the CDR3 is TGTGCCACATCCGATACAGATAGCAATCAGCCCCAGCATTTT. It codes for CATSDTDSNQPQHF.

The chain carries TRBV5-1 and TRBJ2-7; D is possibly TRBD1 (6 bases). Trimming cost V 8 bases and J 4 bases, with 22 bases left between them. The CDR3 has 15 amino acids. CDR1 and CDR2 (germline): SGHRS, YFSETQ. This CDR3 is CASFTTPGARYEQYF. CDR3 sequence (DNA): TGCGCCAGTTTTACCACTCCAGGGGCGAGATACGAGCAGTACTTC.

The chain combines TRBV15 with TRBJ1-2; no firm D call. This CDR3 comprises 12 residues. V lost 3 bases and J lost 0, with 2 bases in between. Germline V gives CDR1 LNHNV, CDR2 YYDKDF (reference sequence). The DNA of the CDR3 is TGTGCCACCAGCAGGGCTAACTATGGCTACACCTTC. Translated, it gives CATSRANYGYTF. The entire variable domain, with the rest obtained from reference TRBV15 and TRBJ1-2, is as follows: DAMVIQNPRYQVTQFGKPVTLSCSQTLNHNVMYWYQQKSSQAPKLLFHYYDKDFNNEADTPDNFQSRRPNTSFCFLDIRSPGLGDTAMYLCATSRANYGYTFGSGTRLTVV.

The chain has TRBV28 and TRBJ1-4; D perhaps matches TRBD1 (5 bases). Trimming took off 7 bases at V and 8 bases at J, with 14 bases between the two ends. Germline CDR1 and CDR2: MDHEN and SYDVKM. The CDR3 is made up of 13 amino acids. The CDR3 here is CASNGGGEEKLFF. CDR3 coding DNA: TGTGCCAGCAACGGGGGTGGGGAGGAAAAACTGTTTTTT.

V gene TRBV6-5 combines with J gene TRBJ1-6, with D hard to call. Germline values: CDR1 MNHEY, CDR2 SVGAGI. The CDR3 runs 15 residues. Trimming shortened V by 7 bases and J by 6 bases, and 16 bases separated the two germline ends. For the CDR3, the DNA is TGTGCCAGCAATATGGCCACCTGGGGTAATTCACCCCTCCACTTT. The encoded protein is CASNMATWGNSPLHF.

The chain couples TRBV9 to TRBJ1-2; D may be TRBD1 (6 bases). Trimming shortened V by 4 bases and J by 8 bases, and 18 bases separated the two germline ends. Germline V gives CDR1 SGDLS, CDR2 YYNGEE. CDR3 length: 14 residues. CDR3 sequence reads: CASSPAGGLRGYTF. Written as DNA, the CDR3 is TGTGCCAGCAGCCCGGCTGGGGGGCTTAGAGGCTACACCTTC.

This chain joins TRBV5-6 and TRBJ1-2; D not resolved. Germline-derived CDR1 and CDR2 are SGHDT and YYEEEE. The germline V and J ends were trimmed by 0 bases and 3 bases, with 6 bases remaining between them. The CDR3 contains 13 residues. The CDR3 reads CASSLVRDYGYTF. The CDR3 region has the DNA TGTGCCAGCAGCTTGGTGAGGGACTATGGCTACACCTTC.

The sample holds a few counts of this clone. The chain links TRBV6-5 to TRBJ1-2; D call uncertain. Deletions cut 6 bases from V and 8 bases from J, with 16 bases between. Germline V CDR1 and CDR2: MNHEY, SVGAGI. This CDR3 has 13 residues. The CDR3 DNA reads TGTGCCAGCAGACCCCCGGCCTCTGAAGGCTACACCTTC. Residues: CASRPPASEGYTF.